The sequence of this T cell receptor (beta chain) was determined in a study of chemoradiotherapy in HPV16-positive cancers. Looking at the study overall: Functional T-cell assays on a couple of HPV16-positive patients' cells defined candidate HPV-specific clones and common TCR motifs. Broader study findings: Candidate HPV-specific clones and E7-related TCR motifs grew in tumor during treatment. In HPV16-positive patients, HPV-responsive T-cell expansion tracked better recurrence-free survival.

V gave up 2 bases and J gave up 3 bases; unmatched junction bases: 5. Germline-derived CDR1 and CDR2 are SGHNT and YYREEE (reference sequence). The CDR3 covers 15 residues. This clone appeared a single time. As yet, its antigen is unknown. The assay was immunoSEQ multiplex PCR, and TCRdb's table has in-frame clones only and misses some. The sample carries about 8,000 clones, 55% to 75% recorded once. This chain connects TRBV5-4 to TRBJ2-5; 9 nucleotides line up with TRBD2. This sequence was found in a human donor with HPV-associated anogenital cancer. Sampling was done from a patient who underwent chemoradiotherapy. CDR3 in amino acids: CASSFRGGAEETQYF. The CDR3 nucleotides are TGTGCCAGCAGCTTTCGCGGGGGGGCTGAAGAGACCCAGTACTTC.